This TCR beta chain was found in a study of vaccination and CD4 T cells after COVID-19. V lost 2 bases and J lost 0, with 4 bases in between. The V gene's germline CDR1 is MNHNS and CDR2 SASEGT. The CDR3 consists of 13 residues. Treatment described: roughly 11-day PBMC culture with coronavirus spike peptide pools or control peptides (ViraFEST assay). Cultured CD4+ T-cell DNA underwent Oncomine TCR Beta short-read sequencing. TCRdb re-called the PCR reads through MiXCR, storing one row per CDR3 protein. Of 20,000 or so distinct CDR3 sequences listed, about 50% are singletons. This clonotype was seen only a few times. Its specificity is unknown.

This TCR derives from a human donor who had recovered from COVID-19. The chain joins TRBV6-1 to TRBJ1-2, with D unresolved. The source was CD4+ T cells from blood, cultured in vitro, collected after SARS-CoV-2 vaccination. The CDR3 DNA reads TGTGCCAGCAGTGAATCCCCTAACTATGGCTACACCTTC. Amino acids: CASSESPNYGYTF.